This is a list of T cell receptor beta chains from one sample in a study of T cell responses to AZD1222 COVID-19 vaccine. TCRdb's copy holds only in-frame clones and misses some; the assay was immunoSEQ multiplex PCR. The sample has over 150,000 clones, 75% to 90% seen once. The specimen comprised peripheral blood, sampled on day 0 of AZD1222 vaccination. These receptor sequences come from an adult in good health. Each CDR3 is given without its conserved first and last residue.

j_call v_call cdr3_aa
TRBJ2-3 TRBV5-4 ASRAGGTDTQY
TRBJ1-3 TRBV2 ASRDRDRGHTIY
TRBJ2-5 TRBV5-1 ASTFGPQVETQY
TRBJ2-5 TRBV7-3 ASSLKRTSGGAQETQY
TRBJ1-2 TRBV7-9 ASSPGWKNGYT
TRBJ2-3 TRBV7-8 ASSKGVGRGSTDTQY
TRBJ1-2 TRBV6-5 ASNGQLNLYGYT
TRBJ2-1 TRBV7-9 ASSYGRNEQF
TRBJ2-2 TRBV2 ASSLDPLNTGELF
TRBJ1-4 TRBV6-1 ASSDQEYHEKLF
TRBJ1-2 TRBV9 ASSVGDGRANYGYT
TRBJ2-2 TRBV5-1 ASSFGPGASGELF
TRBJ1-2 TRBV28 ASRVTAMIYGYT
TRBJ2-3 TRBV9 ASSVQGSSTDTQY
TRBJ1-6 TRBV18 ASSAWDRNYNSPLH
TRBJ2-1 TRBV5-4 AIQPGLAGLNEQF
TRBJ2-1 TRBV7-9 ASRPLAGEYNEQF
TRBJ2-2 TRBV7-2 ASSLAGQGNAGELF